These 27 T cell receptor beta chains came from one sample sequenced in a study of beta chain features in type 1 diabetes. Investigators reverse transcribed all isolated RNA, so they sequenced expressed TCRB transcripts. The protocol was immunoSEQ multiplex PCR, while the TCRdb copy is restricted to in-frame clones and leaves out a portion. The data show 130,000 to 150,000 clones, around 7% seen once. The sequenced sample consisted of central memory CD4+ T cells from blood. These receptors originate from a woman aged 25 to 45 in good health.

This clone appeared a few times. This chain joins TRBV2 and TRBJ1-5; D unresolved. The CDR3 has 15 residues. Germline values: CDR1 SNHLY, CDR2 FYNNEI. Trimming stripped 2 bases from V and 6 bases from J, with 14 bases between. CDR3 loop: CASSETIYGSQPQHF. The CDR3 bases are TGTGCCAGCAGTGAAACGATTTATGGGAGTCAGCCCCAGCATTTT.

CDR3 in DNA: TGTGCCAGCTCACACCGCGGGACAGGGGAGCGAGAGACCCAGTACTTC. Protein product: CASSHRGTGERETQYF. The genes are TRBV18 and TRBJ2-5; 10 bases align to TRBD1. CDR1 and CDR2 from the germline V gene are KGHSH and LQKENI. The length of the CDR3 is 16 residues. The trim removed 4 bases at V and 4 bases at J, leaving 9 bases unmatched.

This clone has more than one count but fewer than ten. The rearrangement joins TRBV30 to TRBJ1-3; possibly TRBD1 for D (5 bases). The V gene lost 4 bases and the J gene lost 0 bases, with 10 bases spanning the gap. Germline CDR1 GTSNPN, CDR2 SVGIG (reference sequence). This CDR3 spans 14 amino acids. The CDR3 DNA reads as TGTGCCTGGACCCAGGGCCGCTCTGGAAACACCATATATTTT. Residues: CAWTQGRSGNTIYF.

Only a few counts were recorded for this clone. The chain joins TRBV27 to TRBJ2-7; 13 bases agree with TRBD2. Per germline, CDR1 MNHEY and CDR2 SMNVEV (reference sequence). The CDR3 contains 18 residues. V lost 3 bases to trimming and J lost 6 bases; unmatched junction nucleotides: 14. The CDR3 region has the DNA TGTGCCAGCAGTTTCCGCCGGACTAGCGGGAGCGGCCAGGGCGAGCAGTACTTC. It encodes CASSFRRTSGSGQGEQYF.

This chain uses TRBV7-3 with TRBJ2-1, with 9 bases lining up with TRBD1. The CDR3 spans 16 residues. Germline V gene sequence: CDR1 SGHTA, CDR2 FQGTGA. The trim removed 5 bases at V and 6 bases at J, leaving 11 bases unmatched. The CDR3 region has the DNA TGTGCCAGCAGCAAAGCCCCGGGACAGGGTTCCAATGAGCAGTTCTTC. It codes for CASSKAPGQGSNEQFF.

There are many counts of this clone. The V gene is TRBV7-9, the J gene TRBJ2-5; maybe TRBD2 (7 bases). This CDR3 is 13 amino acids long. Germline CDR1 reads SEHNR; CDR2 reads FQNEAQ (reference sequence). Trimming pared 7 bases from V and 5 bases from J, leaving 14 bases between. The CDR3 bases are TGTGCCAGCAAGGGGGGGGAGAGCGAGACCCAGTACTTC. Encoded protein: CASKGGESETQYF.

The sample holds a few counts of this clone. The CDR3 reads CASSVDRGNHYGYTF. As DNA, the CDR3 is TGTGCCAGCAGCGTAGACAGGGGGAACCACTATGGCTACACCTTC. This chain links TRBV9 with TRBJ1-2; TRBD1 matches at 8 bases. Per germline, CDR1 SGDLS and CDR2 YYNGEE. The CDR3 length is 15 residues. After removal of 0 bases from V and 3 bases from J, the junction contained 4 bases not matched to a gene.

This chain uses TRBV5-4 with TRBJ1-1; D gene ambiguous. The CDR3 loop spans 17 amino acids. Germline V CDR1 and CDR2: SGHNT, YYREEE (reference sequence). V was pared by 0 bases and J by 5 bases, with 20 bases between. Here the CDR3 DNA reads TGTGCCAGCAGCTTGGTACCCCAGAGACGGGGAGGGACTGAAGCTTTCTTT. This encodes CASSLVPQRRGGTEAFF. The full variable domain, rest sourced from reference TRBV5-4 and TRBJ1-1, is ETGVTQSPTHLIKTRGQQVTLRCSSQSGHNTVSWYQQALGQGPQFIFQYYREEENGRGNFPPRFSGLQFPNYSSELNVNALELDDSALYLCASSLVPQRRGGTEAFFGQGTRLTVV.

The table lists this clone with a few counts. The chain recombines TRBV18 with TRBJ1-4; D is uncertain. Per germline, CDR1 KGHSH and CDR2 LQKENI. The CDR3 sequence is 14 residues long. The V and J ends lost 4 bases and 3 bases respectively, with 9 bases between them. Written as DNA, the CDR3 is TGTGCCAGCTCACGCTCGGGTCCTAATGAAAAACTGTTTTTT. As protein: CASSRSGPNEKLFF. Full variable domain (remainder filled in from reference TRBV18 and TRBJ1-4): NAGVMQNPRHLVRRRGQEARLRCSPMKGHSHVYWYRQLPEEGLKFMVYLQKENIIDESGMPKERFSAEFPKEGPSILRIQQVVRGDSAAYFCASSRSGPNEKLFFGSGTQLSVL.

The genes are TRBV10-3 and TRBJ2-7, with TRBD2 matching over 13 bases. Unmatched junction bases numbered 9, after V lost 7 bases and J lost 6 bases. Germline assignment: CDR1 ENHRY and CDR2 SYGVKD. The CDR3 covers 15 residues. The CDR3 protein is CAIKGSRLAGGEQYF. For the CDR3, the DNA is TGTGCCATCAAGGGAAGCCGACTAGCGGGAGGCGAGCAGTACTTC.

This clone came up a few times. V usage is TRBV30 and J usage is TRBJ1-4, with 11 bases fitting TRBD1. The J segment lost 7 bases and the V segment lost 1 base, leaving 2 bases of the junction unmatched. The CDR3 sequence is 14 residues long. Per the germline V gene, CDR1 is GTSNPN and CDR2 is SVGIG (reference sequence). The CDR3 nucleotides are TGTGCCTGGAGTGAAGGACAGGGGGCTGAAAAACTGTTTTTT. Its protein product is CAWSEGQGAEKLFF.

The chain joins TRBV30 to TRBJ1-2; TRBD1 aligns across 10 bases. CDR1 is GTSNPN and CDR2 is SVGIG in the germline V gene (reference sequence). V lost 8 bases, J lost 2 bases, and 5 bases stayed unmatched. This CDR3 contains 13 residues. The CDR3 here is CAAPGQGNYGYTF. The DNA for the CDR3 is TGTGCCGCCCCGGGACAGGGGAACTATGGCTACACCTTC.

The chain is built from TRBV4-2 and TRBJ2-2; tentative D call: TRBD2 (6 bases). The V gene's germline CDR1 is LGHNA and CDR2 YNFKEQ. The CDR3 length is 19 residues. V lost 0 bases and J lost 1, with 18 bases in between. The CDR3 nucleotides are TGTGCCAGCAGCCAAGAAGGATGGGTCAGTAGCGGGAACACCGGGGAGCTGTTTTTT. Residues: CASSQEGWVSSGNTGELFF.

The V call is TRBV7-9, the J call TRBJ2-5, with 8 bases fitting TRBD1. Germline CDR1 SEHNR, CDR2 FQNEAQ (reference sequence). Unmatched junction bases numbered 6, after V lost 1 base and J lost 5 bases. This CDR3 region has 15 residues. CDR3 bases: TGTGCCAGCAGCTTAGTGACAGGGGTTTCGGAGACCCAGTACTTC. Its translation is CASSLVTGVSETQYF.

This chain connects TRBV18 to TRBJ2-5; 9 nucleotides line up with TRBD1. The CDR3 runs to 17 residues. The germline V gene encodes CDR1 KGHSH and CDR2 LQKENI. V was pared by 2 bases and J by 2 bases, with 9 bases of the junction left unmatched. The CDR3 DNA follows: TGTGCCAGCTCACCATTTGCCCCGGGACAGGGACAAGAGACCCAGTACTTC. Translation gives CASSPFAPGQGQETQYF.

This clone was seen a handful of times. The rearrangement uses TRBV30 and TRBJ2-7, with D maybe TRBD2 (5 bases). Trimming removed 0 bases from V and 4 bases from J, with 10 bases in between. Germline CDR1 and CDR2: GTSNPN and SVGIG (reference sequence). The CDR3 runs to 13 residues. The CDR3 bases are TGTGCCTGGAGTGTAAGGGAGCCTTACGAGCAGTACTTC. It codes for CAWSVREPYEQYF.

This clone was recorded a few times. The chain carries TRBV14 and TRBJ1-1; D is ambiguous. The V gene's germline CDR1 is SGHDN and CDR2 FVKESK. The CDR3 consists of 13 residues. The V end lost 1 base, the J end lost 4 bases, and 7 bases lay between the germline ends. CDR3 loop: CASSQVLITEAFF. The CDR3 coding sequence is TGTGCCAGCAGCCAAGTACTCATCACTGAAGCTTTCTTT.

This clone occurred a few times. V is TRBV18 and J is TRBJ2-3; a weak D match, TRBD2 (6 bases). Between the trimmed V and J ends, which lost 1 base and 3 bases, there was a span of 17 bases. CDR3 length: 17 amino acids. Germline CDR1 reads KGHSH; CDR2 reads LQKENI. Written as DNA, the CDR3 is TGTGCCAGCTCACCACTTTCATCGACGGGAGAGACAGATACGCAGTATTTT. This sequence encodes CASSPLSSTGETDTQYF.

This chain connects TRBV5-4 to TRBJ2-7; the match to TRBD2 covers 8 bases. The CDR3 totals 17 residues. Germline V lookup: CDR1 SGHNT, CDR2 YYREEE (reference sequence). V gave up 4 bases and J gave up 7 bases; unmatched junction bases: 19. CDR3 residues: CASSDRTRTSGPREQYF. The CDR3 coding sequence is TGTGCCAGCAGCGACCGAACAAGAACTAGCGGTCCGAGGGAGCAGTACTTC.

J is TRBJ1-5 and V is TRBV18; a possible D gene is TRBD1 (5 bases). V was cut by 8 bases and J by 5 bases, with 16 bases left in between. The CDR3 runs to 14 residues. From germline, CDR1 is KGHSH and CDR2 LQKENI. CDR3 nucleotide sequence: TGTGCCAGCACCCCAGGGATAGGGGATCAGCCCCAGCATTTT. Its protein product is CASTPGIGDQPQHF. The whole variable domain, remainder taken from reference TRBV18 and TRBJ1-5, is NAGVMQNPRHLVRRRGQEARLRCSPMKGHSHVYWYRQLPEEGLKFMVYLQKENIIDESGMPKERFSAEFPKEGPSILRIQQVVRGDSAAYFCASTPGIGDQPQHFGDGTRLSIL.

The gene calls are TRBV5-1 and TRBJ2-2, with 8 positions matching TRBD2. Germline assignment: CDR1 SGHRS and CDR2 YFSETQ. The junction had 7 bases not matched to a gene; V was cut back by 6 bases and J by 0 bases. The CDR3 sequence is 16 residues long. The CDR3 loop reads CASTFIAGSNTGELFF. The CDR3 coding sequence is TGCGCCAGCACATTTATAGCGGGATCGAACACCGGGGAGCTGTTTTTT.

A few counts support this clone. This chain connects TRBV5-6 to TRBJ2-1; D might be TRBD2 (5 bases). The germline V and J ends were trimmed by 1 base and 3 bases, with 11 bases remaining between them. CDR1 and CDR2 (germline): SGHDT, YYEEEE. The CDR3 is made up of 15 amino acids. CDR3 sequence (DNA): TGTGCCAGCAGCTTGTACGGGATTCTCTACAATGAGCAGTTCTTC. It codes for CASSLYGILYNEQFF.

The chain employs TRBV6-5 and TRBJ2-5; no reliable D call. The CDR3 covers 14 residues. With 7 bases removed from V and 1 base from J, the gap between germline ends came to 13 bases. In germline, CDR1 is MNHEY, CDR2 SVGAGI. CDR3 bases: TGTGCCAGCAAGGTCCAGGCTTTCCAAGAGACCCAGTACTTC. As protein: CASKVQAFQETQYF.

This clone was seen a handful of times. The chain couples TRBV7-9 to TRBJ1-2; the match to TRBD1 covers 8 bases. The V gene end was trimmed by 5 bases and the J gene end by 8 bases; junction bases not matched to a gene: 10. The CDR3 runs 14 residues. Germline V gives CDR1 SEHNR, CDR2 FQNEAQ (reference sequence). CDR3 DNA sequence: TGTGCCAGCAGCCAGGGACAGGCAGCAAGCGGCTACACCTTC. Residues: CASSQGQAASGYTF.

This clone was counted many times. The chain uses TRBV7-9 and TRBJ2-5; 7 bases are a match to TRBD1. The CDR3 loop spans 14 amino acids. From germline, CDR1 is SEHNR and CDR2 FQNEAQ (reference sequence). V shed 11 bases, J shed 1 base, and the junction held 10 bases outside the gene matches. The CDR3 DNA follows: TGTGCCGGCACACTAGGGACAGTCCAAGAGACCCAGTACTTC. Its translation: CAGTLGTVQETQYF. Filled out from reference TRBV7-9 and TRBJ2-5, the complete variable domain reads DTGVSQNPRHKITKRGQNVTFRCDPISEHNRLYWYRQTLGQGPEFLTYFQNEAQLEKSRLLSDRFSAERPKGSFSTLEIQRTEQGDSAMYLCAGTLGTVQETQYFGPGTRLLVL.

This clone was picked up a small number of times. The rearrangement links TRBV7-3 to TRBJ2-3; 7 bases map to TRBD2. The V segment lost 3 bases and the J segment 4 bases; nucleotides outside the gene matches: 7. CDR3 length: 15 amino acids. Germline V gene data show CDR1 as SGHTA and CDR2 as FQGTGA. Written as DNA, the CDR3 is TGTGCCAGCAGCTTGGTAGCTCGGGGGGCAGATACGCAGTATTTT. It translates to CASSLVARGADTQYF.

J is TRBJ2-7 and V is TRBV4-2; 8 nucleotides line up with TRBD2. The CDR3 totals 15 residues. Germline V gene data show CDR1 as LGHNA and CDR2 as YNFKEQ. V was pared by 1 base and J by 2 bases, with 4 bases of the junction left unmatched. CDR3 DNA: TGTGCCAGCAGCCAAGCACTAGCGGTAACCTACGAGCAGTACTTC. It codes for CASSQALAVTYEQYF.